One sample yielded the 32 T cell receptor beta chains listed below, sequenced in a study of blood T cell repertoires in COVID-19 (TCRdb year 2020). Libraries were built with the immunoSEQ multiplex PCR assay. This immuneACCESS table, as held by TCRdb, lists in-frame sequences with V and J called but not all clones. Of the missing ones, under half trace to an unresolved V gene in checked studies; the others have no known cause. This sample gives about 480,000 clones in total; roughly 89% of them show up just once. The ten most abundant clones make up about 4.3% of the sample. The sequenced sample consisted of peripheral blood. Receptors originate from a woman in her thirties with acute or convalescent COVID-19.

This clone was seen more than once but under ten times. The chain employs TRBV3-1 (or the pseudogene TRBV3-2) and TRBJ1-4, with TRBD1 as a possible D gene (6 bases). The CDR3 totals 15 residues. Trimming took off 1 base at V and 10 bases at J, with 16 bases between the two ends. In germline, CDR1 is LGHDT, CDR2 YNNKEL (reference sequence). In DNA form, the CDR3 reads TGTGCCAGCAGCCAAGTTGGGGGCACGAACGCAAAACTGTTTTTT. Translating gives CASSQVGGTNAKLFF.

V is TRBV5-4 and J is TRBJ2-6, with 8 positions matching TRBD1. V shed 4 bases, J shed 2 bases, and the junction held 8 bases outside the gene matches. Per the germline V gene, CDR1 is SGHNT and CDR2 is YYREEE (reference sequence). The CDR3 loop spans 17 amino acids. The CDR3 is CASSKDRVNPGANVLTF. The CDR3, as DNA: TGTGCCAGCAGCAAGGACAGGGTAAATCCTGGGGCCAACGTCCTGACTTTC.

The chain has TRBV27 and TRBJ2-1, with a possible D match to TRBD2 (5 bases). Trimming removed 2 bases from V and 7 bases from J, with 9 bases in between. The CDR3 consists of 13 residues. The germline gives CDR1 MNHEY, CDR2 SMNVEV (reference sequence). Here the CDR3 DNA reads TGTGCCAGCAGTTTAGACGGGGTTAATGAGCAGTTCTTC. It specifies CASSLDGVNEQFF.

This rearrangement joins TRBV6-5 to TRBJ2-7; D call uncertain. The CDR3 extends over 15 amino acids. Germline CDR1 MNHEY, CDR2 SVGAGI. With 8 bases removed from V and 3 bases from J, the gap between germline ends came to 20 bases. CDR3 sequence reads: CASYPSTQIDYEQYF. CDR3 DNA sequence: TGTGCCAGCTACCCCTCCACACAGATCGACTACGAGCAGTACTTC.

The CDR3 coding sequence is TGTGCCAGCAGCGTAGACTTACAGGCCGGGGGGACCCAGTACTTC. It codes for CASSVDLQAGGTQYF. V gene TRBV9 combines with J gene TRBJ2-5; TRBD2 might be the D (6 bases). Germline CDR1 is SGDLS and CDR2 is YYNGEE. V lost 0 bases, J lost 7 bases, and 16 bases lay in between. The CDR3 has 15 amino acids.

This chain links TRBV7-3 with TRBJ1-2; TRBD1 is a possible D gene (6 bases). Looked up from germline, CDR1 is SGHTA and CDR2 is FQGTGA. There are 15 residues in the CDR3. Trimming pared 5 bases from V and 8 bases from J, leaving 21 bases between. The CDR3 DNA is TGTGCCAGCAGCCCCTCCGGGGGGGGCAGGGGAGGCTACACCTTC. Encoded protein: CASSPSGGGRGGYTF.

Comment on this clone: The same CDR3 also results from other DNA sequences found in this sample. The CDR3 is CASSYSTSGGYNEQFF. CDR3 DNA sequence: TGTGCCAGCAGTTACTCGACTAGCGGGGGCTACAATGAGCAGTTCTTC. The V gene is TRBV6-6, the J gene TRBJ2-1; TRBD2 aligns across 12 bases. V dropped 0 bases and J dropped 3; count of bases not matched to a gene: 0. Germline CDR1 MNHNY, CDR2 SVGAGI (reference sequence). The CDR3 has 16 amino acids.

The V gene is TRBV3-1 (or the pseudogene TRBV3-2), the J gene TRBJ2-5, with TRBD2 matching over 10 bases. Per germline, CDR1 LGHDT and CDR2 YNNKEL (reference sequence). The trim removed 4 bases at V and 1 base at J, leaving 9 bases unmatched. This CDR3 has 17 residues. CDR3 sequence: CASSLAPSSGGQETQYF. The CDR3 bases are TGTGCCAGCAGCCTAGCCCCTTCTAGCGGGGGCCAAGAGACCCAGTACTTC.

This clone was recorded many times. CDR3 in amino acids: CASSLQANSPLHF. In DNA form, the CDR3 reads TGTGCCAGCAGTCTACAGGCTAATTCACCCCTCCACTTT. The chain recombines TRBV6-5 with TRBJ1-6, with D perhaps matching TRBD1 (5 bases). V was shortened by 5 bases and J by 6 bases, with 8 bases between the two germline ends. This CDR3 comprises 13 residues. CDR1 and CDR2 (germline): MNHEY, SVGAGI.

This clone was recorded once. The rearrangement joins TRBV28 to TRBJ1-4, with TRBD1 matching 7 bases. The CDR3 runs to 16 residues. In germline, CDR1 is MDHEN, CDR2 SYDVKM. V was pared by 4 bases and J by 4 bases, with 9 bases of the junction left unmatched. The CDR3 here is CASSSPWTGINEKLFF. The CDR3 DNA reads TGTGCCAGCAGTTCCCCCTGGACAGGCATTAATGAAAAACTGTTTTTT.

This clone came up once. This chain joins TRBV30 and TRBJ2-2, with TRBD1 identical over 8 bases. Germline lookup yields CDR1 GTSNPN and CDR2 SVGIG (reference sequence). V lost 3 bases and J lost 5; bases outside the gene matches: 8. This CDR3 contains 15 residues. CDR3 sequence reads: CAWRRTGILTGELFF. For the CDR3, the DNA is TGTGCCTGGAGAAGGACAGGGATTTTAACCGGGGAGCTGTTTTTT.

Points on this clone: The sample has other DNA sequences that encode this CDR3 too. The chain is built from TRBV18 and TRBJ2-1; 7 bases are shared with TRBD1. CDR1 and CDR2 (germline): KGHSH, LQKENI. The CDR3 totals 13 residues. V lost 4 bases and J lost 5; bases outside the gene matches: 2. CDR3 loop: CASSLGQDNEQFF. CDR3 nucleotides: TGTGCCAGCTCACTCGGACAGGACAATGAGCAGTTCTTC.

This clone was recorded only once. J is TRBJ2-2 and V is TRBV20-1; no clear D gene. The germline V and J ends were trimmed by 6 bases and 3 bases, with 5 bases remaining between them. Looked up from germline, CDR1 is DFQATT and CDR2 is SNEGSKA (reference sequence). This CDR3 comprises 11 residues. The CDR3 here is CSALYTGELFF. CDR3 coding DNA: TGCAGTGCCCTTTACACCGGGGAGCTGTTTTTT.

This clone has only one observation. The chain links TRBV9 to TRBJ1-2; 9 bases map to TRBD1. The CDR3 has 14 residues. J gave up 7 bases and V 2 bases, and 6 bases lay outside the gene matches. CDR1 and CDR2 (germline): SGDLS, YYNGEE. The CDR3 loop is CASSVQQGAGGYTF. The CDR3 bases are TGTGCCAGCAGCGTCCAACAGGGGGCAGGTGGCTACACCTTC.

DNA for the CDR3: TGCGCCAGCAGCTTGGGGTCTACAGGGTATGGCTACACCTTC. This codes for CASSLGSTGYGYTF. The V and J genes are TRBV5-1 and TRBJ1-2; D may be TRBD1 (6 bases). The CDR3 loop spans 14 amino acids. Germline V CDR1 and CDR2: SGHRS, YFSETQ. Trimming cost V 0 bases and J 5 bases, with 11 bases left between them.

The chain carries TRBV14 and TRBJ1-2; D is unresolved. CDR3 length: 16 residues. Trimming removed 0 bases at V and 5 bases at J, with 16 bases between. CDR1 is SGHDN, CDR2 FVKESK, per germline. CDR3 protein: CASSQDGPVLYYGYTF. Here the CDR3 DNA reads TGTGCCAGCAGCCAAGATGGGCCAGTGCTTTATTATGGCTACACCTTC.

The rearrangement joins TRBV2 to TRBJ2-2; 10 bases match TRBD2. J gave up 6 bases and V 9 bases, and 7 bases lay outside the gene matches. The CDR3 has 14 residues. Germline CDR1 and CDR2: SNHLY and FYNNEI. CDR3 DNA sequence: TGTGCCAGTAAAGAGCGGGGGGGTGCCGGGGAGCTGTTTTTT. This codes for CASKERGGAGELFF.

CDR3 bases: TGTGCCAGGTCAGGGGTTGGGGACACTGAAGCTTTCTTT. Translation gives CARSGVGDTEAFF. The chain links TRBV6-5 to TRBJ1-1, with a possible D match to TRBD1 (6 bases). V lost 9 bases to trimming and J lost 3 bases, with 14 bases between them. The CDR3 contains 13 residues. Germline V lookup: CDR1 MNHEY, CDR2 SVGAGI.

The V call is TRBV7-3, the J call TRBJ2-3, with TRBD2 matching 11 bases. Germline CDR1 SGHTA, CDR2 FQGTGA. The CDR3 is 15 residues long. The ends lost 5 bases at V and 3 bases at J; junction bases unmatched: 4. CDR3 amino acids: CASSHGTSGTDTQYF. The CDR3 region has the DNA TGTGCCAGCAGCCACGGGACTAGCGGAACAGATACGCAGTATTTT.

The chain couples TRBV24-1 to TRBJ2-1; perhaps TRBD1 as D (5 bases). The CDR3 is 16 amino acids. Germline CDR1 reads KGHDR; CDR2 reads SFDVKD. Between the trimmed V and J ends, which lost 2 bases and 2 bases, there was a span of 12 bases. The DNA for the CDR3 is TGTGCCACCAGTGATTCGACGGCAGGGACCTACAATGAGCAGTTCTTC. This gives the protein CATSDSTAGTYNEQFF.

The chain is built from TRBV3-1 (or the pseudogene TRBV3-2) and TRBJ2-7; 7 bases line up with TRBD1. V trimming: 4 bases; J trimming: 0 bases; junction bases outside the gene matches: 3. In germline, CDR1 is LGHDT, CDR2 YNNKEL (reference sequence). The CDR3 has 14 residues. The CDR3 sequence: CASSPDRFSYEQYF. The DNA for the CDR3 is TGTGCCAGCAGCCCGGACAGGTTCTCCTACGAGCAGTACTTC.

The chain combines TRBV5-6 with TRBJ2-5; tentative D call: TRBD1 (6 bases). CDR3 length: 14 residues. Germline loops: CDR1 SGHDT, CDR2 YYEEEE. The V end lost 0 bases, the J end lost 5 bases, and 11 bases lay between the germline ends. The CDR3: CASSLAAGVETQYF. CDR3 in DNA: TGTGCCAGCAGCTTGGCGGCAGGGGTGGAGACCCAGTACTTC.

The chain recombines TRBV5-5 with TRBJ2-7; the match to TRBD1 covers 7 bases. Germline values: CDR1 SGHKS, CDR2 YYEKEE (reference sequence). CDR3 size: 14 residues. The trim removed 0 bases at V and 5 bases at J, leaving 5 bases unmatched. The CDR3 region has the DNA TGTGCCAGCAGCTTGGGACAGGGAGTCCACGAGCAGTACTTC. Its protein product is CASSLGQGVHEQYF.

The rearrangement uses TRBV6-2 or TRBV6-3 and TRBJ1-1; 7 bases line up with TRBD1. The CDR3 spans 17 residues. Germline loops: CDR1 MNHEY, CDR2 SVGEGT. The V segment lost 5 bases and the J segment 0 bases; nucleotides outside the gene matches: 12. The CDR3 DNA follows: TGTGCCAGCAGTCTTTACAGGGGCGACAGTCTGAACACTGAAGCTTTCTTT. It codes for CASSLYRGDSLNTEAFF.

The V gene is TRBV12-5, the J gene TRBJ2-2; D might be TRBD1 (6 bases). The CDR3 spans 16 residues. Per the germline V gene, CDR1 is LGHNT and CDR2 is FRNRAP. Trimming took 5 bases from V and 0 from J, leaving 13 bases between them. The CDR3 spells CASGTNRAPNTGELFF. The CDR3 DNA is TGTGCTAGTGGTACCAACAGGGCCCCGAACACCGGGGAGCTGTTTTTT.

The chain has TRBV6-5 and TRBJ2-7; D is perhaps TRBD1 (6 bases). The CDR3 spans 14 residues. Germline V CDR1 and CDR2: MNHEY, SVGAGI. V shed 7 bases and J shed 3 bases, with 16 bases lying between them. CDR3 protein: CASNTGTNLYEQYF. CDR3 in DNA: TGTGCCAGCAACACCGGGACAAACCTCTACGAGCAGTACTTC.

The CDR3 spells CATSASTGRLSGYTF. The CDR3 nucleotides read TGTGCCACCAGTGCTTCGACAGGGAGACTAAGTGGCTACACCTTC. The V and J genes are TRBV24-1 and TRBJ1-2; 7 nucleotides align to TRBD1. Germline CDR1 reads KGHDR; CDR2 reads SFDVKD. CDR3 length: 15 residues. Trimming at V came to 5 bases and at J to 7 bases, leaving 12 bases not matched to a gene.

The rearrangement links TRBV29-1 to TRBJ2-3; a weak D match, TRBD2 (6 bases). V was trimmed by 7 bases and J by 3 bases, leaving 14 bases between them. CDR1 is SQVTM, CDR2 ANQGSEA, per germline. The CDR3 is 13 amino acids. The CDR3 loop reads CSDGGLATDTQYF. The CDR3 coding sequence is TGCAGCGACGGAGGTCTAGCGACAGATACGCAGTATTTT.

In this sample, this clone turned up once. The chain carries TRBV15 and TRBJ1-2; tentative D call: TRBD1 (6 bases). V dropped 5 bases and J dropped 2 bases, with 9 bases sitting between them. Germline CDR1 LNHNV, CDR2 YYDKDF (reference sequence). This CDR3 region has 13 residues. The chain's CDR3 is CATSPDRNYGYTF. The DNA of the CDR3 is TGTGCCACCAGCCCGGACAGAAACTATGGCTACACCTTC.

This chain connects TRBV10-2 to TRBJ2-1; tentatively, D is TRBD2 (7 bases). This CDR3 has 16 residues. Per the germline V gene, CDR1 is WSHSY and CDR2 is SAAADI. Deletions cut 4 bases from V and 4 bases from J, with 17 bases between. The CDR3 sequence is CASSGYEGGRYNEQFF. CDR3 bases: TGCGCCAGCAGTGGCTACGAGGGGGGGAGATACAATGAGCAGTTCTTC.

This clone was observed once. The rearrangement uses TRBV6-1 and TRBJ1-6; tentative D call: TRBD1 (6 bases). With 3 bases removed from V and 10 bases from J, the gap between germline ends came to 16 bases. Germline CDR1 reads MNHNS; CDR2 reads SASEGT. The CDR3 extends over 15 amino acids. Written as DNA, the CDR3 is TGTGCCAGCAGTGATTGGAGGCAGGGGCACTCACCCCTCCACTTT. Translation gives CASSDWRQGHSPLHF.

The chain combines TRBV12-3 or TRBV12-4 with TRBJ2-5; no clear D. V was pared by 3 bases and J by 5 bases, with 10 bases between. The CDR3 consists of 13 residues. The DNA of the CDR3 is TGTGCCAGCAGTTTCGTCTTCGGGGAGACCCAGTACTTC. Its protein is CASSFVFGETQYF.